This is a list of T cell receptor beta chains from one sample in a study. TCRdb re-called the 5' RACE reads through MiXCR, storing one row per CDR3 protein. The table includes tens of thousands of distinct CDR3 sequences, under 25% detected once. The specimen was memory CD4+ T cells sorted from a lymph node. The receptors shown here come from a female donor with breast cancer. Each CDR3 is given with its conserved first and last residue. D genes are given only for firm matches.

CDR3aa: CASKLAGNPYNEQFF; d_gene: TRBD2; j_gene: TRBJ2-1; v_gene: TRBV28
CDR3aa: CASQRSRGTDTQYF; d_gene: -; j_gene: TRBJ2-3; v_gene: TRBV5-1
CDR3aa: CASSGTFRNGYTF; d_gene: -; j_gene: TRBJ1-2; v_gene: TRBV2
CDR3aa: CSASIEQYF; d_gene: -; j_gene: TRBJ2-7; v_gene: TRBV20-1
CDR3aa: CASSEAWGAKNTEAFF; d_gene: -; j_gene: TRBJ1-1; v_gene: TRBV6-1
CDR3aa: CASSSTTNSPLHF; d_gene: -; j_gene: TRBJ1-6; v_gene: TRBV5-1
CDR3aa: CSGHRGGHNEQFF; d_gene: -; j_gene: TRBJ2-1; v_gene: TRBV29-1
CDR3aa: CASSPGGAGGIYEQYF; d_gene: TRBD2; j_gene: TRBJ2-7; v_gene: TRBV7-2
CDR3aa: CASKVQENTEAFF; d_gene: -; j_gene: TRBJ1-1; v_gene: TRBV5-1
CDR3aa: CASSLGQAQFF; d_gene: TRBD1; j_gene: TRBJ2-1; v_gene: TRBV7-3
CDR3aa: CASSPGLAGSGEQYF; d_gene: TRBD2; j_gene: TRBJ2-7; v_gene: TRBV11-3
CDR3aa: CASSLFDRQGTQYF; d_gene: -; j_gene: TRBJ2-3; v_gene: TRBV7-2
CDR3aa: CASSQDGGYGYTF; d_gene: -; j_gene: TRBJ1-2; v_gene: TRBV3-1
CDR3aa: CASTDRVRNTEAFF; d_gene: -; j_gene: TRBJ1-1; v_gene: TRBV6-6
CDR3aa: CASSLTPGQANYGYTF; d_gene: TRBD1; j_gene: TRBJ1-2; v_gene: TRBV5-1
CDR3aa: CSSDRGAEAFF; d_gene: TRBD1; j_gene: TRBJ1-1; v_gene: TRBV29-1
CDR3aa: CSARDRSYGYTF; d_gene: -; j_gene: TRBJ1-2; v_gene: TRBV20-1
CDR3aa: CASSVRGRGETQYF; d_gene: -; j_gene: TRBJ2-5; v_gene: TRBV9
CDR3aa: CASSLRFGVDEQFF; d_gene: -; j_gene: TRBJ2-1; v_gene: TRBV7-8
CDR3aa: CASSQEWGRTDTQYF; d_gene: -; j_gene: TRBJ2-3; v_gene: TRBV14
CDR3aa: CASSTGNTYEQYF; d_gene: -; j_gene: TRBJ2-7; v_gene: TRBV6-1
CDR3aa: CASSIPVRSDTGELFF; d_gene: -; j_gene: TRBJ2-2; v_gene: TRBV6-2/TRBV6-3
CDR3aa: CASSTGTESNQPQHF; d_gene: TRBD1; j_gene: TRBJ1-5; v_gene: TRBV9
CDR3aa: CASSQGGGTGSSYEQYF; d_gene: -; j_gene: TRBJ2-7; v_gene: TRBV3-1
CDR3aa: CTSFTQNSPLHF; d_gene: -; j_gene: TRBJ1-6; v_gene: TRBV5-1
CDR3aa: CSARELGRGMVKNIQYF; d_gene: TRBD1; j_gene: TRBJ2-4; v_gene: TRBV20-1
CDR3aa: CASSKHAGTVESGANVLTF; d_gene: TRBD1; j_gene: TRBJ2-6; v_gene: TRBV7-3
CDR3aa: CSVSVQGLSPLHF; d_gene: -; j_gene: TRBJ1-6; v_gene: TRBV29-1
CDR3aa: CASSCSAGGTYNEQFF; d_gene: TRBD2; j_gene: TRBJ2-1; v_gene: TRBV7-2
CDR3aa: CASTTPGQGEEKLFF; d_gene: TRBD1; j_gene: TRBJ1-4; v_gene: TRBV6-9
CDR3aa: CASSLTHVSGNTIYF; d_gene: -; j_gene: TRBJ1-3; v_gene: TRBV5-1
CDR3aa: CASSEYPREKLFF; d_gene: -; j_gene: TRBJ1-4; v_gene: TRBV6-1
CDR3aa: CASRPGTGAPGEQYF; d_gene: TRBD1; j_gene: TRBJ2-7; v_gene: TRBV6-5
CDR3aa: CASSSPNRGWETQYF; d_gene: TRBD1; j_gene: TRBJ2-5; v_gene: TRBV5-5
CDR3aa: CASSPQGLMGGELFF; d_gene: -; j_gene: TRBJ2-2; v_gene: TRBV7-2
CDR3aa: CSAPPRPGQSSPLHF; d_gene: TRBD1; j_gene: TRBJ1-6; v_gene: TRBV20-1
CDR3aa: CASSQDPGRGGYGYTF; d_gene: -; j_gene: TRBJ1-2; v_gene: TRBV4-3
CDR3aa: CASSFPPGQAAFSEAFF; d_gene: TRBD1; j_gene: TRBJ1-1; v_gene: TRBV28
CDR3aa: CASSYDRSSYNEQFF; d_gene: -; j_gene: TRBJ2-1; v_gene: TRBV6-6
CDR3aa: CASSSPLREDNEQFF; d_gene: TRBD2; j_gene: TRBJ2-1; v_gene: TRBV7-9
CDR3aa: CASSSQGIEAFF; d_gene: -; j_gene: TRBJ1-1; v_gene: TRBV12-3/TRBV12-4
CDR3aa: CASSFGPGIGTGAQNIQYF; d_gene: TRBD1; j_gene: TRBJ2-4; v_gene: TRBV5-1
CDR3aa: CASSVVSGFSYNEQFF; d_gene: -; j_gene: TRBJ2-1; v_gene: TRBV25-1
CDR3aa: CSTLGQTGELFF; d_gene: -; j_gene: TRBJ2-2; v_gene: TRBV20-1
CDR3aa: CSARTGTDGNTIYF; d_gene: -; j_gene: TRBJ1-3; v_gene: TRBV20-1
CDR3aa: CATSDLPARREGTDTQYF; d_gene: TRBD2; j_gene: TRBJ2-3; v_gene: TRBV24-1
CDR3aa: CASSLYSKNIQYF; d_gene: -; j_gene: TRBJ2-4; v_gene: TRBV7-2
CDR3aa: CASSSGTDTQYF; d_gene: -; j_gene: TRBJ2-3; v_gene: TRBV6-2/TRBV6-3
CDR3aa: CASSLLDGSYGYTF; d_gene: -; j_gene: TRBJ1-2; v_gene: TRBV5-1
CDR3aa: CASSSGLAGTGTQYF; d_gene: TRBD2; j_gene: TRBJ2-5; v_gene: TRBV11-2
CDR3aa: CASSSPRTLRSGANVLTF; d_gene: -; j_gene: TRBJ2-6; v_gene: TRBV19
CDR3aa: CASRLGFKAEAFF; d_gene: -; j_gene: TRBJ1-1; v_gene: TRBV7-2
CDR3aa: CASSTGGPEQYF; d_gene: TRBD2; j_gene: TRBJ2-7; v_gene: TRBV6-2/TRBV6-3
CDR3aa: CASSLVAGETDTQYF; d_gene: TRBD2; j_gene: TRBJ2-3; v_gene: TRBV4-2
CDR3aa: CASSPGTGISYEQYF; d_gene: TRBD1; j_gene: TRBJ2-7; v_gene: TRBV5-1
CDR3aa: CASSGTRSSYNEQFF; d_gene: TRBD2; j_gene: TRBJ2-1; v_gene: TRBV10-2
CDR3aa: CASGQISSTDTQYF; d_gene: -; j_gene: TRBJ2-3; v_gene: TRBV9
CDR3aa: CASSPRAGGSSGANVLTF; d_gene: -; j_gene: TRBJ2-6; v_gene: TRBV7-2
CDR3aa: CASSSSHKGGLYGYTF; d_gene: -; j_gene: TRBJ1-2; v_gene: TRBV9
CDR3aa: CASSADGGWNTEAFF; d_gene: -; j_gene: TRBJ1-1; v_gene: TRBV6-1